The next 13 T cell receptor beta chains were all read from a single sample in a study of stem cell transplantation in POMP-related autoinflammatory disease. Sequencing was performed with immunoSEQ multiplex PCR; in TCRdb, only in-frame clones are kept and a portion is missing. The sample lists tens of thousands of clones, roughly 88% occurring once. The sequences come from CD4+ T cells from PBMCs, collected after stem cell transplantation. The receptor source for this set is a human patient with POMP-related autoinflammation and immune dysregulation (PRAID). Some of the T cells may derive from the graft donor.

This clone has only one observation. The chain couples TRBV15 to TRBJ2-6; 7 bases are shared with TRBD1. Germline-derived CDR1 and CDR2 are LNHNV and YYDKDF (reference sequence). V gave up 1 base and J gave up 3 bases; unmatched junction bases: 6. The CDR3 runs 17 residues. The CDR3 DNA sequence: TGTGCCACCAGCAGAGGACAGGGAAGGTTTGGGGCCAACGTCCTGACTTTC. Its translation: CATSRGQGRFGANVLTF. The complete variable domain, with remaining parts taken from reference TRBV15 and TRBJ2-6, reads DAMVIQNPRYQVTQFGKPVTLSCSQTLNHNVMYWYQQKSSQAPKLLFHYYDKDFNNEADTPDNFQSRRPNTSFCFLDIRSPGLGDTAMYLCATSRGQGRFGANVLTFGAGSRLTVL.

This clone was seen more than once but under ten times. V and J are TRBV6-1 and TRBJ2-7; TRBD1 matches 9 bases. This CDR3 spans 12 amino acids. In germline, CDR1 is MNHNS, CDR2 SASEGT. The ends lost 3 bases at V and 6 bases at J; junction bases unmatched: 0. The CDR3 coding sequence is TGTGCCAGCAGTGAGACAGGGGGCGAGCAGTACTTC. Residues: CASSETGGEQYF.

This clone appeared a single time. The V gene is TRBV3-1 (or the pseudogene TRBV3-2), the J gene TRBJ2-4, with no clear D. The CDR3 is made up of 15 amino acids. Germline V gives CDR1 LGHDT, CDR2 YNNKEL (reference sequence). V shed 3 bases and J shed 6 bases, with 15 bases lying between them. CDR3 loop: CASSHSIGVANIQYF. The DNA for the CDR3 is TGTGCCAGCAGCCATTCAATCGGTGTGGCAAACATTCAGTACTTC.

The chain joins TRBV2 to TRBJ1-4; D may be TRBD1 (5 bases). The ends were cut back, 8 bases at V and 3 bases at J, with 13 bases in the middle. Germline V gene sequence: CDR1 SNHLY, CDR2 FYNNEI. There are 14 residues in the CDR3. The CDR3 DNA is TGTGCCAGCTATTTAGGGGCGGCTAATGAAAAACTGTTTTTT. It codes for CASYLGAANEKLFF.

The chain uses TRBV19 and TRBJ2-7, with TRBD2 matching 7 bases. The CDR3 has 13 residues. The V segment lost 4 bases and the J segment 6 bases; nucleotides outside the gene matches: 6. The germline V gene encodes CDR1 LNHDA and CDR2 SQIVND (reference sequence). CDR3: CASSTGLNSEQYV. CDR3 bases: TGTGCCAGTAGTACGGGACTAAATTCCGAGCAGTACGTC.

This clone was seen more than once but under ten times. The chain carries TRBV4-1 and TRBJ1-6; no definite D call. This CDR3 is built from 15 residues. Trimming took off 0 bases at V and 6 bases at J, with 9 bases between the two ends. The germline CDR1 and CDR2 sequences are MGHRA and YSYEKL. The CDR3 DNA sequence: TGCGCCAGCAGCCAAGAGGGCAGAGGTAATTCACCCCTCCACTTT. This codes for CASSQEGRGNSPLHF.

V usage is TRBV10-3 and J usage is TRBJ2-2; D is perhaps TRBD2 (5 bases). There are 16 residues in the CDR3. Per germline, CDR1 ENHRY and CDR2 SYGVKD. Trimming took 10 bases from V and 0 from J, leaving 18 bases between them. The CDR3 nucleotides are TGTGCCACGTCCAGGTCGGCTAGCTCGAACACCGGGGAGCTGTTTTTT. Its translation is CATSRSASSNTGELFF.

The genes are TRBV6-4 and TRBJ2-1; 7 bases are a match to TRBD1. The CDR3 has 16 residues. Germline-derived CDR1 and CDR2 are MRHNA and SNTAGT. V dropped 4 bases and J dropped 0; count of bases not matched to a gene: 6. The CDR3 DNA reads TGTGCCAGCAGTGGCCAAGGACAGGCCTCCTACAATGAGCAGTTCTTC. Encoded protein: CASSGQGQASYNEQFF.

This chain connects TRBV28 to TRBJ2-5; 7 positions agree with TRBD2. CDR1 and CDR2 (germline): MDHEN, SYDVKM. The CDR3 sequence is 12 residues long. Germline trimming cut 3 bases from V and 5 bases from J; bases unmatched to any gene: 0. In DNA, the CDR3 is TGTGCCAGCAGTTTCGGGGGGGAGACCCAGTACTTC. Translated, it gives CASSFGGETQYF.

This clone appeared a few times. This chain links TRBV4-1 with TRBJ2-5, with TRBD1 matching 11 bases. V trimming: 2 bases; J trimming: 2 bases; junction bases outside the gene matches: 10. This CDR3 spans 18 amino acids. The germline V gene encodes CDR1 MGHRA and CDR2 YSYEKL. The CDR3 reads CASSQRATGTGGQETQYF. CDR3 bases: TGCGCCAGCAGCCAAAGAGCGACCGGGACAGGGGGACAAGAGACCCAGTACTTC.

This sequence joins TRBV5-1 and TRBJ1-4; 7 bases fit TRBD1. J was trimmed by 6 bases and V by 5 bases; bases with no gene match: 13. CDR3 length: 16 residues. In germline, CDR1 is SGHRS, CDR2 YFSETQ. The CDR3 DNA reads TGCGCCAGCAGAAACGAATTGGGACAGTCCGATGAAAAACTGTTTTTT. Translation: CASRNELGQSDEKLFF.

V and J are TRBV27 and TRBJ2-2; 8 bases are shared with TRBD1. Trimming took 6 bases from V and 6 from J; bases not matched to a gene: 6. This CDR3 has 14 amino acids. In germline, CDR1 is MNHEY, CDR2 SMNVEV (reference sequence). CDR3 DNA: TGTGCCAGCAGCAAGACAGGGGACTCCGGGGAGCTGTTTTTT. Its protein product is CASSKTGDSGELFF.

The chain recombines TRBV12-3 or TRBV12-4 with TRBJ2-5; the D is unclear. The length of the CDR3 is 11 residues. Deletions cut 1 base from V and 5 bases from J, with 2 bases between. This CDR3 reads CASSLGETQYF. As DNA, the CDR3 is TGTGCCAGCAGTTTAGGGGAGACCCAGTACTTC.